The rows below give T cell receptor beta chains drawn from one sample of a study of naive and memory T cell subsets. One entry per CDR3 protein, called by TCRdb with MiXCR from the UMI-ligation and nested PCR reads. Among roughly 150,000 distinct CDR3 sequences listed, about 20% were seen once. The sequenced material came from naive CD4+ T cells from blood. The receptors here all came from a human donor in good health. Both conserved end residues are part of each CDR3. Each record gives: clone size, V gene, J gene, D gene, CDR3 DNA, CDR3 protein. The D gene is left open where the match is weak. Clone size appears in some rows only: once, few, many, or a class for an expanded clone.

size: .
V: TRBV20-1
J: TRBJ2-1
D: .
DNA: TGCAGTGCCAAAAAGATCTTGAGCTCCTACAATGAGCAGTTCTTC
CDR3: CSAKKILSSYNEQFF

size: many
V: TRBV6-6
J: TRBJ1-4
D: .
DNA: TGTGCCAGCAGCACCGGGTCCTGGGGAAAACTGTTTTTT
CDR3: CASSTGSWGKLFF

size: .
V: TRBV2
J: TRBJ2-1
D: TRBD2
DNA: TGTGCCAGCGGACTGCCGGGACTAGTTTCTTACAATGAGCAGTTCTTC
CDR3: CASGLPGLVSYNEQFF

size: few
V: TRBV4-3
J: TRBJ2-7
D: .
DNA: TGCGCCAGCAGCCAACCCCATAAGGTGGACAGCAGCTCCTACGAGCAGTACTTC
CDR3: CASSQPHKVDSSSYEQYF

size: few
V: TRBV7-6
J: TRBJ2-2
D: .
DNA: TGTGCCAGCAGCTTACGCAGGGGTACCGGGGAGCTGTTTTTT
CDR3: CASSLRRGTGELFF

size: .
V: TRBV6-5
J: TRBJ1-2
D: TRBD1
DNA: TGTGCCAGCAGTTACTCGAGAGGGGGCGGCGGCTATGGCTACACCTTC
CDR3: CASSYSRGGGGYGYTF

size: .
V: TRBV20-1
J: TRBJ2-5
D: TRBD2
DNA: TGCAGTGCTAGAGGTGGGAGACTAGCGGGGAACCAAGAGACCCAGTACTTC
CDR3: CSARGGRLAGNQETQYF

size: .
V: TRBV5-4
J: TRBJ2-3
D: TRBD2
DNA: TGTGCCAGCAGCCCGAAGGCTAGCGGGAGAACAGATACGCAGTATTTT
CDR3: CASSPKASGRTDTQYF

size: many
V: TRBV6-2/TRBV6-3
J: TRBJ1-1
D: .
DNA: TGTGCCAGCAGTTACTTTAGCCAGACCGTGATTATGAACACTGAAGCTTTCTTT
CDR3: CASSYFSQTVIMNTEAFF

size: many
V: TRBV6-5
J: TRBJ2-6
D: .
DNA: TGTGCCAGCAGTTATGGGCGCAGGGCCAACGTCCTGACTTTC
CDR3: CASSYGRRANVLTF

size: few
V: TRBV20-1
J: TRBJ1-6
D: TRBD1
DNA: TGCAGTGCTAGTAGGGGGACAGGGAATTCCTATAATTCACCCCTCCACTTT
CDR3: CSASRGTGNSYNSPLHF

size: .
V: TRBV21-1
J: TRBJ2-3
D: .
DNA: TGTGCCAGCAGCAAGGGACGTCGGACTAGCGGGAGGGCCCCAGATACGCAGTATTTT
CDR3: CASSKGRRTSGRAPDTQYF

size: many
V: TRBV29-1
J: TRBJ2-1
D: .
DNA: TGCAGCGTTGATTTTCACAATGAGCAGTTCTTC
CDR3: CSVDFHNEQFF

size: few
V: TRBV4-3
J: TRBJ1-3
D: TRBD1
DNA: TGCGCCAGCAGCCTTCACAGGGGACCTGGAAACACCATATATTTT
CDR3: CASSLHRGPGNTIYF

size: .
V: TRBV20-1
J: TRBJ2-7
D: TRBD1
DNA: TGCAGTGCCCTCGGGACAGGGTACTACGAGCAGTACTTC
CDR3: CSALGTGYYEQYF

size: many
V: TRBV6-5
J: TRBJ1-1
D: .
DNA: TGTGCCAGCAGTTACTCCGTACTAGTGAACACTGAAGCTTTCTTT
CDR3: CASSYSVLVNTEAFF

size: few
V: TRBV28
J: TRBJ2-3
D: TRBD2
DNA: TGTGCCAGCAGTTCGCCCTCGGGAGGGGTATCAGATACGCAGTATTTT
CDR3: CASSSPSGGVSDTQYF

size: .
V: TRBV19
J: TRBJ1-2
D: .
DNA: TGTGCCAGTAGTGTCGACAGGCGCTATGGCTACACCTTC
CDR3: CASSVDRRYGYTF

size: many
V: TRBV29-1
J: TRBJ2-7
D: .
DNA: TGCAGCGTTGAAGAGGGACCCTACGAGCAGTACTTC
CDR3: CSVEEGPYEQYF

size: .
V: TRBV6-1
J: TRBJ1-2
D: TRBD1
DNA: TGTGCCAGCAGTGAAGGAGGGGGCGGAAACTATGGCTACACCTTC
CDR3: CASSEGGGGNYGYTF

size: .
V: TRBV12-3/TRBV12-4
J: TRBJ2-7
D: .
DNA: TGTGCCAGCAGTTTCGACGGGAGTGTCTACGAGCAGTACTTC
CDR3: CASSFDGSVYEQYF

size: few
V: TRBV7-2
J: TRBJ2-7
D: .
DNA: TGTGCCAGCAGCCCGATTGGCGGGGCCGAGCAGTACTTC
CDR3: CASSPIGGAEQYF

size: .
V: TRBV24-1
J: TRBJ2-5
D: TRBD2
DNA: TGTGCCACCAGTCTGGCGGGAGGATGGCAAGAGACCCAGTACTTC
CDR3: CATSLAGGWQETQYF

size: .
V: TRBV12-3/TRBV12-4
J: TRBJ2-1
D: .
DNA: TGTGCCAGCAGTTTAGTGGGCGGGATCTCCTACAATGAGCAGTTCTTC
CDR3: CASSLVGGISYNEQFF

size: .
V: TRBV6-5
J: TRBJ2-2
D: .
DNA: TGTGCCAGCAGTTTCGCATTACAGGGCACCGGGGAGCTGTTTTTT
CDR3: CASSFALQGTGELFF

size: few
V: TRBV2
J: TRBJ2-7
D: .
DNA: TGTGCCAGCAGTGAGACGGAGTACGAGCAGTACTTC
CDR3: CASSETEYEQYF

size: few
V: TRBV29-1
J: TRBJ2-1
D: TRBD2
DNA: TGCAGCGTTGAACTAGCGGGAGCCAATGAGCAGTTCTTC
CDR3: CSVELAGANEQFF

size: many
V: TRBV11-2
J: TRBJ2-3
D: .
DNA: TGTGCCAGCAGAGGGGCTAGCACAGATACGCAGTATTTT
CDR3: CASRGASTDTQYF

size: once
V: TRBV19
J: TRBJ2-7
D: .
DNA: TGTGCCAGTAGTAAAAAGGTGACTTCCTACGAGCAGTACTTC
CDR3: CASSKKVTSYEQYF

size: few
V: TRBV7-6
J: TRBJ2-2
D: .
DNA: TGTGCCAGCAGCTATAACGACAGATCCACCGGGGAGCTGTTTTTT
CDR3: CASSYNDRSTGELFF

size: few
V: TRBV11-1
J: TRBJ2-1
D: .
DNA: TGTGCCAGCAGCCGTCAGCCTCCAGGGGTCGGGGAGCAGTTCTTC
CDR3: CASSRQPPGVGEQFF

size: once
V: TRBV7-2
J: TRBJ2-7
D: TRBD1
DNA: TGTGCCAGCAGAGGGGGCGACGGAGTCTCCTACGAGCAGTACTTC
CDR3: CASRGGDGVSYEQYF

size: .
V: TRBV5-1
J: TRBJ2-5
D: TRBD1
DNA: TGCGCCAGCAGCTTGGGACAGGGCATACAAGAGACCCAGTACTTC
CDR3: CASSLGQGIQETQYF

size: few
V: TRBV11-2
J: TRBJ2-2
D: .
DNA: TGTGCCAGCAGCTTTATGGGTGCCGGGGAGCTGTTTTTT
CDR3: CASSFMGAGELFF

size: .
V: TRBV12-3/TRBV12-4
J: TRBJ2-1
D: TRBD2
DNA: TGTGCCAGCAGTTTAGCGGAGTTAGCGGGAGGTTCCTACAATGAGCAGTTCTTC
CDR3: CASSLAELAGGSYNEQFF

size: .
V: TRBV7-2
J: TRBJ2-6
D: .
DNA: TGTGCCAGCAGTCGAACCGGGACGGCCTCTGGGGCCAACGTCCTGACTTTC
CDR3: CASSRTGTASGANVLTF

size: .
V: TRBV6-5
J: TRBJ2-1
D: TRBD2
DNA: TGTGCCAGCAGGTCCGGGACTAGCGGCGGAGGGGAGCAGTTCTTC
CDR3: CASRSGTSGGGEQFF

size: .
V: TRBV27
J: TRBJ2-1
D: .
DNA: TGTGCCAGCAGTTCCACAGGGAGATGGGGCGCCTACAATGAGCAGTTCTTC
CDR3: CASSSTGRWGAYNEQFF

size: .
V: TRBV2
J: TRBJ1-1
D: .
DNA: TGTGCCAGCAGGCAGAGGGGGAACACTGAAGCTTTCTTT
CDR3: CASRQRGNTEAFF

size: .
V: TRBV5-1
J: TRBJ2-3
D: .
DNA: TGCGCCAGCCGCCCTTTAGGGCGGCTCACAGATACGCAGTATTTT
CDR3: CASRPLGRLTDTQYF

size: .
V: TRBV28
J: TRBJ2-7
D: .
DNA: TGTGCCAGCAGTTTAGGGTTCTACGAGCAGTACTTC
CDR3: CASSLGFYEQYF

size: .
V: TRBV28
J: TRBJ2-4
D: .
DNA: TGTGCCAGCAGCCCCAACTCCGCCAAAAACATTCAGTACTTC
CDR3: CASSPNSAKNIQYF